What follows is one TCR beta chain and its context. It was one heparinised blood draw, averaging about 110 mL, that each donor gave. Trimming took 5 bases from V and 8 from J; bases not matched to a gene: 10. This CDR3 is built from 14 residues. Per germline, CDR1 SNHLY and CDR2 FYNNEI. The sample belongs to a study of beta chain features in type 1 diabetes. Expressed TCRB transcripts were sequenced, since all the RNA that had been isolated was reverse transcribed. Some clones are missing from TCRdb's copy, which holds only in-frame ones; the method was immunoSEQ multiplex PCR. The table has about 250,000 clones, around an eighth seen once; the top ten hold around 0.03%.

Sequenced: naive CD4+ T cells from blood. The rearrangement joins TRBV2 to TRBJ1-2; 8 bases are shared with TRBD1. The TCR comes from a woman aged 40 to 49 in good health. The CDR3 DNA follows: TGTGCCAGCAGTCAGGACAGGGAGCTCTACGGCTACACCTTC. Translated: CASSQDRELYGYTF.